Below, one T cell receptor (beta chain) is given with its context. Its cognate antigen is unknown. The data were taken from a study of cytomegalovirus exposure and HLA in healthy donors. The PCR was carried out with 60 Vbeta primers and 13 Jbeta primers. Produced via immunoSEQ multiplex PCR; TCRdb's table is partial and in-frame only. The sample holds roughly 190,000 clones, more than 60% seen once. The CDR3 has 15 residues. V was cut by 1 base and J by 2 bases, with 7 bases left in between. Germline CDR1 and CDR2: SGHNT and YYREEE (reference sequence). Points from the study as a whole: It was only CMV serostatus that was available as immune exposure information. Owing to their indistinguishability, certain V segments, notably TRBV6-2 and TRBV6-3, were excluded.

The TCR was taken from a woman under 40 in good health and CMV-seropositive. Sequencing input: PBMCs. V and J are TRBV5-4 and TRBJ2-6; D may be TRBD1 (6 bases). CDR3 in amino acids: CASSLQGPGANVLTF. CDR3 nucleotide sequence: TGTGCCAGCAGCTTGCAGGGGCCTGGGGCCAACGTCCTGACTTTC.